This T cell receptor beta chain was obtained from a study of blood T cell repertoires in COVID-19. Study-wide context: The analysed material was cDNA or gDNA that came from T cells, B-cell-depleted T cells, or PBMCs.

Between the trimmed V and J ends, which lost 8 bases and 5 bases, there was a span of 4 bases. The CDR3 is 8 residues long. CDR1 and CDR2 (germline): GTSNPN, SVGIG (reference sequence). Measured with immunoSEQ multiplex PCR; TCRdb has only the in-frame clones, and not every one. In the table there are around 500,000 clones, roughly 88% of which are singletons. This chain joins TRBV30 and TRBJ2-7; D ambiguous. The sample consisted of peripheral blood. This sequence was found in a human donor in a cohort sampled during active COVID-19. The CDR3: CAADEQYF. The CDR3 bases are TGTGCCGCAGACGAGCAGTACTTC. The full variable domain, its missing parts supplied by reference TRBV30 and TRBJ2-7, is SQTIHQWPATLVQPVGSPLSLECTVEGTSNPNLYWYRQAAGRGLQLLFYSVGIGQISSEVPQNLSASRPQDRQFILSSKKLLLSDSGFYLCAADEQYFGPGTRLTVT.